Following are 5 T cell receptor beta chains from one sample sequenced in a study of CD8 T cell repertoires and HIV-1 epitope variants. Profiled with immunoSEQ multiplex PCR; TCRdb holds only in-frame clones, not every one. The sample comprises about 95,000 clones, roughly 77% of which are singletons, and about 26% rests with the top ten. The sample consisted of uncultured baseline CD8+ T cells from peripheral blood mononuclear cells (PBMCs). These receptors were taken from a male donor with HIV.

The chain is built from TRBV7-2 and TRBJ1-5; 8 bases match TRBD1. This CDR3 is built from 16 residues. Germline V gene sequence: CDR1 SGHTA, CDR2 FQGNSA. The V gene end was trimmed by 1 base and the J gene end by 4 bases; junction bases not matched to a gene: 6. The CDR3 region has the DNA TGTGCCAGCAGCTTAGTTGGGACAGGAGGGAATCAGCCCCAGCATTTT. It is translated as CASSLVGTGGNQPQHF.

The rearrangement joins TRBV18 to TRBJ1-1; perhaps TRBD1 as D (5 bases). Germline values: CDR1 KGHSH, CDR2 LQKENI. The ends were cut back, 4 bases at V and 11 bases at J, with 17 bases in the middle. The CDR3 contains 13 residues. This CDR3 is CASSLRRDPLAFF. In DNA, the CDR3 is TGTGCCAGCTCACTTAGGAGGGACCCCCTTGCTTTCTTT.

This chain links TRBV2 with TRBJ2-3; a weak D match, TRBD2 (6 bases). The CDR3 contains 16 residues. V was clipped by 6 bases and J by 8 bases, with 24 bases between them. Germline V gene data show CDR1 as SNHLY and CDR2 as FYNNEI. CDR3 sequence reads: CASRLTSGSPSGTQYF. CDR3 bases: TGTGCCAGCAGACTGACTAGTGGTTCCCCTTCGGGTACGCAGTATTTT.

V gene TRBV29-1 combines with J gene TRBJ1-2, with D perhaps matching TRBD1 (5 bases). The germline V gene has CDR1 SQVTM and CDR2 ANQGSEA. This CDR3 region has 11 residues. V was trimmed by 7 bases and J by 7 bases, leaving 13 bases between them. CDR3 sequence reads: CSAGGEFGYTF. The DNA of the CDR3 is TGCAGCGCCGGGGGGGAATTTGGCTACACCTTC.

The chain links TRBV10-2 to TRBJ2-2, with D perhaps TRBD1 (5 bases). The germline V gene encodes CDR1 WSHSY and CDR2 SAAADI. This CDR3 contains 14 residues. With 5 bases removed from V and 8 bases from J, the gap between germline ends came to 15 bases. The CDR3 sequence is CASSPARASGELFF. CDR3 sequence (DNA): TGCGCCAGCAGTCCCGCCAGGGCCTCAGGGGAGCTGTTTTTT.